Below, 30 T cell receptor beta chains from the same sample are listed, as sequenced in a study of cytomegalovirus exposure and HLA in healthy donors. The PCR used 60 Vbeta and 13 Jbeta primers. TCRdb's copy holds only in-frame clones and misses some; the assay was immunoSEQ multiplex PCR. The sample has around 140,000 clones. Sequenced material: PBMCs. The source is a middle-aged woman in good health and CMV-seronegative.

The gene calls are TRBV4-2 and TRBJ2-3; 8 nucleotides align to TRBD1. Germline V gene lookup returns CDR1 LGHNA and CDR2 YNFKEQ. CDR3 size: 15 residues. Losses at the gene ends were 1 base for V and 2 bases for J; bases not matched to a gene: 2. The CDR3 region is CASSQGTGHTDTQYF. The CDR3 nucleotides read TGTGCCAGCAGCCAAGGGACAGGGCACACAGATACGCAGTATTTT.

Regarding this clone: This same CDR3 is encoded by further DNA sequences in the sample. The chain has TRBV7-9 and TRBJ1-1; TRBD1 aligns across 7 bases. Germline V gives CDR1 SEHNR, CDR2 FQNEAQ (reference sequence). V lost 5 bases and J lost 5; bases outside the gene matches: 8. The CDR3 is 14 amino acids. CDR3 protein: CASSPGTANTEAFF. The CDR3 nucleotides are TGTGCCAGCAGCCCCGGGACAGCGAATACTGAAGCTTTCTTT.

The V and J genes are TRBV11-3 and TRBJ2-7, with TRBD1 identical over 9 bases. Germline CDR1 and CDR2: SGHNT and YENEEA. The ends lost 5 bases at V and 3 bases at J; junction bases unmatched: 5. The CDR3 is 14 residues long. The CDR3: CASSPGQGYYEQYF. The CDR3 DNA follows: TGTGCCAGCAGCCCGGGACAGGGTTACTACGAGCAGTACTTC.

CDR3 coding DNA: TGTGCCAGCAGCTTAGAAGTGGGGGGGTTGCAGGAGCAGTTCTTC. It codes for CASSLEVGGLQEQFF. V gene TRBV5-4 combines with J gene TRBJ2-1; TRBD2 agrees at 7 bases. Germline assignment: CDR1 SGHNT and CDR2 YYREEE (reference sequence). This CDR3 spans 15 amino acids. J was trimmed by 10 bases and V by 2 bases; bases with no gene match: 12. Combining the CDR3 with reference TRBV5-4 and TRBJ2-1 gives the whole variable domain ETGVTQSPTHLIKTRGQQVTLRCSSQSGHNTVSWYQQALGQGPQFIFQYYREEENGRGNFPPRFSGLQFPNYSSELNVNALELDDSALYLCASSLEVGGLQEQFFGPGTRLTVL.

The DNA of the CDR3 is TGTGCCAGCAGCCCCGACAGGGGCTATGGCTACACCTTC. The encoded protein is CASSPDRGYGYTF. J is TRBJ1-2 and V is TRBV6-5; 8 bases are shared with TRBD1. Trimming removed 6 bases from V and 4 bases from J; junction bases left unmatched: 4. The V gene's germline CDR1 is MNHEY and CDR2 SVGAGI. The CDR3 spans 13 residues.

The chain links TRBV7-9 to TRBJ2-7; TRBD2 might be the D (6 bases). With 5 bases removed from V and 3 bases from J, the gap between germline ends came to 17 bases. The germline gives CDR1 SEHNR, CDR2 FQNEAQ (reference sequence). There are 15 residues in the CDR3. The CDR3 is CASSRLTGEFYEQYV. Written as DNA, the CDR3 is TGTGCCAGCAGCCGTCTGACGGGGGAGTTCTACGAGCAGTACGTC.

This chain joins TRBV5-1 and TRBJ2-5, with TRBD2 as a possible D gene (6 bases). This CDR3 comprises 16 residues. The germline V and J ends were trimmed by 0 bases and 2 bases, with 14 bases remaining between them. Germline CDR1 and CDR2: SGHRS and YFSETQ. CDR3 DNA sequence: TGCGCCAGCAGCTTGGGGGGACTGGGGGTACAAGAGACCCAGTACTTC. This sequence encodes CASSLGGLGVQETQYF.

The chain combines TRBV5-1 with TRBJ2-1; D possibly corresponds to TRBD1 (6 bases). V lost 0 bases, J lost 0 bases, and 7 bases lay in between. CDR1 SGHRS and CDR2 YFSETQ come from the germline V gene. The CDR3 contains 15 residues. The CDR3: CASSLEGVSYNEQFF. CDR3 nucleotides: TGCGCCAGCAGCTTGGAGGGGGTCTCCTACAATGAGCAGTTCTTC.

With respect to this clone: Other nucleotide sequences from this sample produce the same CDR3. This chain connects TRBV5-1 to TRBJ1-3; D unresolved. The length of the CDR3 is 14 residues. CDR1 and CDR2 from the germline V gene are SGHRS and YFSETQ. Between the trimmed V and J ends, which lost 0 bases and 4 bases, there was a span of 8 bases. The CDR3 coding sequence is TGCGCCAGCAGCTTGGGACTCTCGGGAAACACCATATATTTT. Its protein is CASSLGLSGNTIYF.

This sequence joins TRBV4-3 and TRBJ2-1; D is unresolved. CDR3 length: 14 residues. The germline CDR1 and CDR2 sequences are LGHNA and YSLEER. V shed 4 bases and J shed 6 bases, with 13 bases lying between them. The CDR3 reads CASSPKPVTNEQFF. The CDR3 nucleotides read TGCGCCAGCAGCCCCAAACCGGTTACCAATGAGCAGTTCTTC.

On this clone itself: The sample contains more than one DNA sequence encoding this CDR3. The genes are TRBV5-1 and TRBJ1-4; 10 nucleotides align to TRBD1. Losses at the gene ends were 4 bases for V and 7 bases for J; bases not matched to a gene: 7. The CDR3 sequence is 15 residues long. CDR1 is SGHRS and CDR2 is YFSETQ in the germline V gene. CDR3 in amino acids: CASSLAGTGVEKLFF. The CDR3 nucleotides read TGCGCCAGCAGCCTCGCCGGGACAGGGGTTGAAAAACTGTTTTTT.

V usage is TRBV5-5 and J usage is TRBJ2-7; a possible D gene is TRBD2 (6 bases). The CDR3 spans 13 residues. V lost 1 base and J 7 bases, leaving 12 bases between the germline ends. Germline V gene sequence: CDR1 SGHKS, CDR2 YYEKEE (reference sequence). CDR3 in amino acids: CASSLLDGGEQYV. The CDR3 coding sequence is TGTGCCAGCAGCTTGTTGGACGGAGGGGAGCAGTACGTC.

DNA for the CDR3: TGTGCCAGCTCTGACATCGGGGGTACGAACACCGGGGAGCTGTTTTTT. Translation: CASSDIGGTNTGELFF. This sequence joins TRBV18 and TRBJ2-2; D may be TRBD2 (6 bases). In germline, CDR1 is KGHSH, CDR2 LQKENI. This CDR3 contains 16 residues. Trimming took 6 bases from V and 0 from J, leaving 14 bases between them.

The rearrangement uses TRBV6-1 and TRBJ1-1; D ambiguous. The CDR3 contains 13 residues. Trimming stripped 6 bases from V and 3 bases from J, with 11 bases between. Germline CDR1 is MNHNS and CDR2 is SASEGT. In DNA form, the CDR3 reads TGTGCCAGCAGAACAGAATTCTACACTGAAGCTTTCTTT. It codes for CASRTEFYTEAFF.

The chain recombines TRBV5-8 with TRBJ1-1, with 9 positions matching TRBD1. V was pared by 4 bases and J by 1 base, with 5 bases of the junction left unmatched. Germline V gives CDR1 SGHTS, CDR2 YDEGEE. The CDR3 is 15 residues long. For the CDR3, the DNA is TGTGCCAGCAGCCCGAGGGGACAGGGGAACACTGAAGCTTTCTTT. Its protein product is CASSPRGQGNTEAFF.

The rearrangement joins TRBV19 to TRBJ2-7; 8 nucleotides align to TRBD1. V gave up 9 bases and J gave up 0 bases; unmatched junction bases: 19. The CDR3 spans 18 residues. Germline lookup yields CDR1 LNHDA and CDR2 SQIVND (reference sequence). This CDR3 reads CASERRYDRGLSSYEQYF. DNA for the CDR3: TGTGCCAGCGAACGACGTTACGACAGGGGTCTGAGCTCCTACGAGCAGTACTTC.

The rearrangement links TRBV5-1 to TRBJ2-3; D gene ambiguous. V was pared by 5 bases and J by 0 bases, with 13 bases between. In germline, CDR1 is SGHRS, CDR2 YFSETQ. There are 15 residues in the CDR3. Written as DNA, the CDR3 is TGCGCCAGCAGTTCCACAATAACGAGCACAGATACGCAGTATTTT. Residues: CASSSTITSTDTQYF. Variable domain in full (rest from reference TRBV5-1 and TRBJ2-3): KAGVTQTPRYLIKTRGQQVTLSCSPISGHRSVSWYQQTPGQGLQFLFEYFSETQRNKGNFPGRFSGRQFSNSRSEMNVSTLELGDSALYLCASSSTITSTDTQYFGPGTRLTVL.

The chain employs TRBV5-4 and TRBJ1-1, with 7 bases identical to TRBD1. J gave up 4 bases and V 4 bases, and 10 bases lay outside the gene matches. The CDR3 length is 15 residues. Germline V lookup: CDR1 SGHNT, CDR2 YYREEE (reference sequence). The CDR3 sequence is CASSNVNRGSTEAFF. In nucleotides, the CDR3 is TGTGCCAGCAGCAACGTTAACAGGGGCTCCACTGAAGCTTTCTTT.

The rearrangement links TRBV5-6 to TRBJ1-1; no definite D call. Per germline, CDR1 SGHDT and CDR2 YYEEEE. The CDR3 contains 14 residues. With 4 bases removed from V and 2 bases from J, the gap between germline ends came to 12 bases. The CDR3 is CASSRPPGNTEAFF. In nucleotides, the CDR3 is TGTGCCAGCAGCCGCCCCCCAGGAAACACTGAAGCTTTCTTT.

The chain joins TRBV18 to TRBJ1-5, with a possible D match to TRBD1 (5 bases). This CDR3 contains 14 residues. V was cut by 0 bases and J by 7 bases, with 10 bases left in between. The V gene's germline CDR1 is KGHSH and CDR2 LQKENI. The CDR3 nucleotides read TGTGCCAGCTCACCACCGCCAGGGCCCCAGCCCCAGCATTTT. Its protein is CASSPPPGPQPQHF.

The CDR3 loop reads CASSYQASTDTQYF. CDR3 DNA sequence: TGTGCCAGCAGTTACCAGGCCAGCACAGATACGCAGTATTTT. This chain links TRBV6-5 with TRBJ2-3; D unclear. In germline, CDR1 is MNHEY, CDR2 SVGAGI. V shed 2 bases and J shed 0 bases, with 6 bases lying between them. This CDR3 is built from 14 residues.

V and J are TRBV15 and TRBJ2-1; D is ambiguous. Trimming removed 0 bases at V and 7 bases at J, with 13 bases between. CDR1 is LNHNV, CDR2 YYDKDF, per germline (reference sequence). The CDR3 has 15 amino acids. CDR3 in DNA: TGTGCCACCAGCAGAGATAATGGTGCCGGGAATGAGCAGTTCTTC. Protein product: CATSRDNGAGNEQFF.

The genes are TRBV12-5 and TRBJ1-1, with a tentative D call TRBD1 (6 bases). The CDR3 loop spans 13 amino acids. V lost 7 bases and J lost 1, with 10 bases in between. The germline V gene encodes CDR1 LGHNT and CDR2 FRNRAP. This chain's CDR3 is CASASQGNTEAFF. The CDR3 nucleotides are TGTGCTAGTGCCTCACAGGGGAACACTGAAGCTTTCTTT.

The chain recombines TRBV4-3 with TRBJ2-1, with D possibly being TRBD1 (6 bases). CDR3 length equals 16 residues. Between the trimmed V and J ends, which lost 2 bases and 10 bases, there was a span of 21 bases. CDR1 is LGHNA, CDR2 YSLEER, per germline. CDR3 bases: TGCGCCAGCAGCCAACCTCCATACTCCGGGACACACGAGCAGTTCTTC. This sequence encodes CASSQPPYSGTHEQFF.

The CDR3 protein is CASSFRDYAYEQYF. In DNA, the CDR3 is TGTGCCAGCAGCTTCCGGGACTACGCCTACGAGCAGTACTTC. The V gene is TRBV5-4, the J gene TRBJ2-7; 7 nucleotides align to TRBD2. V was pared by 2 bases and J by 2 bases, with 4 bases of the junction left unmatched. Germline assignment: CDR1 SGHNT and CDR2 YYREEE (reference sequence). The length of the CDR3 is 14 residues.

The chain employs TRBV7-2 and TRBJ1-5; maybe TRBD1 (6 bases). CDR1 SGHTA and CDR2 FQGNSA come from the germline V gene. This CDR3 has 18 amino acids. Trimming stripped 4 bases from V and 2 bases from J, with 21 bases between. DNA of the CDR3: TGTGCCAGCAGCTCACGAGGTCGACAGGCCCAGGGCAATCAGCCCCAGCATTTT. It codes for CASSSRGRQAQGNQPQHF.

The V and J genes are TRBV10-2 and TRBJ1-3, with 7 bases aligning to TRBD1. The length of the CDR3 is 17 residues. Per the germline V gene, CDR1 is WSHSY and CDR2 is SAAADI. V shed 0 bases, J shed 0 bases, and the junction held 5 bases outside the gene matches. The CDR3, as DNA: TGCGCCAGCAGTGAGTCGACCGGACAGGCCTCTGGAAACACCATATATTTT. Protein product: CASSESTGQASGNTIYF.

The rearrangement uses TRBV6-6 and TRBJ1-5; tentatively, D is TRBD1 (6 bases). Trimming removed 4 bases at V and 2 bases at J, with 9 bases between. The germline V gene encodes CDR1 MNHNY and CDR2 SVGAGI (reference sequence). The CDR3 contains 14 residues. The CDR3 loop reads CASSSGDGNQPQHF. DNA for the CDR3: TGTGCCAGCAGTTCAGGGGACGGCAATCAGCCCCAGCATTTT.

This chain uses TRBV14 with TRBJ1-4; D may be TRBD1 (5 bases). CDR3 length: 15 residues. V lost 4 bases, J lost 8 bases, and 17 bases lay in between. Germline CDR1 and CDR2: SGHDN and FVKESK. The CDR3 reads CASSPQSWGREKLFF. The CDR3 DNA sequence: TGTGCCAGCAGCCCCCAAAGTTGGGGGAGGGAAAAACTGTTTTTT.

The gene calls are TRBV7-2 and TRBJ1-1; 8 positions agree with TRBD1. Germline V gene data show CDR1 as SGHTA and CDR2 as FQGNSA. The ends lost 1 base at V and 1 base at J; junction bases unmatched: 11. The CDR3 has 18 residues. The CDR3 nucleotides are TGTGCCAGCAGCTTAGGCTCAGGGGGCCCGGGAGGGAACACTGAAGCTTTCTTT. Protein: CASSLGSGGPGGNTEAFF.